The rows below give T cell receptor beta chains drawn from one sample of a study of response to subunit inactivated influenza vaccine. TCRdb analysed the RT-PCR reads with MiXCR anew, one entry per CDR3 protein. The table shows about 540,000 distinct CDR3 sequences, with approximately 22% occurring only once. The same sample was also used in a study of T cells expressing NK-cell markers.

Sequencing was performed on CD4+ T cells sorted from PBMCs, taken 12 days after vaccination. All receptors come from a man aged 50 to 59 who received an inactivated influenza vaccine. Each CDR3 is given with its conserved first and last residue. Fields, in order: clone size, V gene, D gene, J gene, CDR3 protein, CDR3 DNA. A D gene is named only where the DNA matches it firmly. Clone size is not always given. Where it is, it says once, few, many or a class for expanded clones.

-	TRBV10-3	TRBD2	TRBJ2-5	CAISEGLAGEETQYF	TGTGCCATCAGTGAGGGACTAGCGGGAGAGGAGACCCAGTACTTC
-	TRBV4-3	-	TRBJ2-7	CASSQDRGNTYEQYF	TGCGCCAGCAGCCAAGATCGTGGCAATACCTACGAGCAGTACTTC
-	TRBV7-8	-	TRBJ1-2	CASSLSQANYGYTF	TGTGCCAGCAGCTTATCCCAGGCTAACTATGGCTACACCTTC
-	TRBV28	-	TRBJ2-7	CASSPGVADRTYGGQYF	TGTGCCAGCAGTCCCGGGGTAGCGGACAGAACCTACGGTGGGCAGTACTTC
few	TRBV11-2	TRBD2	TRBJ2-7	CASSLDGRGTREQYF	TGTGCCAGCAGCTTAGATGGGCGGGGGACCCGAGAGCAGTACTTC
few	TRBV5-1	-	TRBJ1-2	CASSLVEGNGYTF	TGCGCCAGCAGCTTGGTGGAGGGGAATGGCTACACCTTC
-	TRBV6-5	TRBD2	TRBJ2-7	CASSYSGLAGVYEQYF	TGTGCCAGCAGTTACTCCGGACTAGCGGGAGTTTACGAGCAGTACTTC
-	TRBV5-1	TRBD1	TRBJ2-1	CASSPGTASQFF	TGCGCCAGCAGCCCAGGGACAGCCTCGCAGTTCTTC
-	TRBV10-1	TRBD1	TRBJ2-1	CASSPGDRGSYNEQFF	TGCGCCAGCAGCCCAGGGGACAGGGGATCCTACAATGAGCAGTTCTTC
-	TRBV4-3	TRBD1	TRBJ1-2	CASSQGRQGAVDGYTF	TGCGCCAGCAGCCAAGGTCGGCAGGGGGCCGTTGACGGCTACACCTTC